This T cell receptor (beta chain) was sequenced during a study of blood T cell repertoires in COVID-19. Study overall: The United States, Italy and Spain provided the acute and convalescent COVID-19 samples. PBMCs, B-cell-depleted T cells, or T cells were the source of the cDNA or gDNA that made up the material.

CDR1 and CDR2 (germline): MDHEN, SYDVKM. The CDR3 loop spans 13 amino acids. The ends were cut back, 3 bases at V and 2 bases at J, with 8 bases in the middle. Authors' analysis steps: Reference gene primers were amplified, and this amplification served to estimate nucleated cell counts. The data were produced by immunoSEQ multiplex PCR, yet TCRdb's version contains in-frame clones alone and is incomplete. The V and J calls and clone size are taken from that table; D and trimming were inferred from the DNA. The profile covers about 140,000 clones, with roughly four fifths appearing a single time and approximately 3.9% taken by the ten largest.

Material for sequencing was peripheral blood. This clonotype was obtained from a woman aged 55 to 70 with acute or convalescent COVID-19. V is TRBV28 and J is TRBJ2-7, with D unclear. DNA of the CDR3: TGTGCCAGCAGTTTCCCTCTAACCTACGAGCAGTACTTC. It encodes CASSFPLTYEQYF.